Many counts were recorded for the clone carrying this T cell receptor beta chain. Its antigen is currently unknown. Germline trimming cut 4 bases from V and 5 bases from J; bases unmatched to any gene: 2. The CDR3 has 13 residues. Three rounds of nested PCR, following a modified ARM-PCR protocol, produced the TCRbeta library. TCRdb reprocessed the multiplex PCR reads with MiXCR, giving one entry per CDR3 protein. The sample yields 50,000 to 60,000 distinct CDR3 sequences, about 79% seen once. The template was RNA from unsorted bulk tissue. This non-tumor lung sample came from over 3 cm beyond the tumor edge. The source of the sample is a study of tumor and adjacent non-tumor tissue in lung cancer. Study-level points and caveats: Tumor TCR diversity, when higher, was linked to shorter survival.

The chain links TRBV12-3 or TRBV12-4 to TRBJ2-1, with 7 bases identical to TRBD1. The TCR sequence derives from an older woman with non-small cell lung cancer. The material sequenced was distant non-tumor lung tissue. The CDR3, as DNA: TGTGCCAGCAGTTCCGACAGGGACAATGAGCAGTTCTTC. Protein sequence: CASSSDRDNEQFF.